These 9 T cell receptor beta chains were all obtained from the same sample, sequenced in a study of cytomegalovirus exposure and HLA in healthy donors. The PCR employed 60 Vbeta primers together with 13 Jbeta primers. The assay was immunoSEQ multiplex PCR, and TCRdb's table has in-frame clones only and misses some. The sample yields some 150,000 clones, about 72% seen once. The specimen sequenced was PBMCs. These receptor sequences come from a man aged 60 to 75 in good health and CMV-seronegative.

The V gene is TRBV18, the J gene TRBJ2-7; possible D gene TRBD2, 5 bases. Germline CDR1 KGHSH, CDR2 LQKENI. This CDR3 comprises 14 residues. Trimming removed 4 bases from V and 2 bases from J, with 12 bases in between. This chain's CDR3 is CASSRTQSAYEQYF. DNA of the CDR3: TGTGCCAGCTCACGGACTCAATCGGCCTACGAGCAGTACTTC.

V is TRBV27 and J is TRBJ1-1; D not resolved. Germline lookup yields CDR1 MNHEY and CDR2 SMNVEV (reference sequence). The CDR3 covers 13 residues. Trimming cost V 8 bases and J 3 bases, with 13 bases left between them. The CDR3 bases are TGTGCCAGCGCCTACAGAGATTACACTGAAGCTTTCTTT. Translated, it gives CASAYRDYTEAFF.

CDR3 bases: TGTGCCAGCAGCACGCGGACAGGGGATGAAAAACTGTTTTTT. It encodes CASSTRTGDEKLFF. V gene TRBV21-1 combines with J gene TRBJ1-4; the table's D call TRBD1 went unverified against the DNA. TRBV21-1 is an annotated pseudogene. The CDR3 totals 14 residues.

The chain couples TRBV4-3 to TRBJ2-7, with 8 bases aligning to TRBD2. The CDR3 covers 19 residues. CDR1 and CDR2 (germline): LGHNA, YSLEER. The J segment lost 7 bases and the V segment lost 2 bases, leaving 22 bases of the junction unmatched. The CDR3 protein is CASSQISGGGGERSREQYF. In DNA form, the CDR3 reads TGCGCCAGCAGCCAAATATCGGGAGGGGGGGGCGAACGGTCTCGGGAGCAGTACTTC.

The genes are TRBV25-1 and TRBJ2-7, with D maybe TRBD1 (6 bases). The CDR3 has 16 residues. Trimming cost V 4 bases and J 0 bases, with 16 bases left between them. Germline V gene lookup returns CDR1 MGHDK and CDR2 SYGVNS. The CDR3 reads CASSGETGFPSYEQYF. The CDR3 DNA reads as TGTGCCAGCAGTGGAGAGACAGGCTTCCCCTCCTACGAGCAGTACTTC.

This chain uses TRBV30 with TRBJ2-3, with TRBD2 matching over 13 bases. Looked up from germline, CDR1 is GTSNPN and CDR2 is SVGIG (reference sequence). The CDR3 runs to 16 residues. V lost 2 bases and J lost 4; bases outside the gene matches: 6. This chain's CDR3 is CAWSPGLAGRSDTQYF. DNA for the CDR3: TGTGCCTGGAGTCCGGGACTAGCGGGGAGATCAGATACGCAGTATTTT.

The CDR3 DNA reads TGTGCCAGCAGCGAGGGACAGGGGAAGGGGGCTAATGAAAAACTGTTTTTT. Translated, it gives CASSEGQGKGANEKLFF. This chain connects TRBV9 to TRBJ1-4; 10 bases map to TRBD1. Per germline, CDR1 SGDLS and CDR2 YYNGEE. This CDR3 has 17 residues. J was trimmed by 3 bases and V by 3 bases; bases with no gene match: 8.

This clone turned up a few times. The chain uses TRBV11-2 and TRBJ2-3, with 10 bases fitting TRBD1. Germline loops: CDR1 SGHAT, CDR2 FQNNGV. The CDR3 runs 15 residues. V was pared by 4 bases and J by 4 bases, with 5 bases of the junction left unmatched. This chain's CDR3 is CASSSGQGIADTQYF. The CDR3 coding sequence is TGTGCCAGCAGCTCGGGACAGGGGATAGCAGATACGCAGTATTTT.

This chain links TRBV7-6 with TRBJ2-3, with D perhaps TRBD1 (6 bases). The CDR3 loop spans 14 amino acids. V lost 5 bases and J lost 3, with 12 bases in between. CDR1 and CDR2 (germline): SGHVS, FNYEAQ. The CDR3 DNA sequence: TGTGCCAGCAGCCCACTCACAGGGACAGATACGCAGTATTTT. As protein: CASSPLTGTDTQYF.